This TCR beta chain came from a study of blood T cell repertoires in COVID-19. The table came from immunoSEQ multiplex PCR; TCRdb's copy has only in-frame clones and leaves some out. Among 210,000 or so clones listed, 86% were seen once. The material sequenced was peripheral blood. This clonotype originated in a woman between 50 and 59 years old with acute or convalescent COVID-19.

CDR3 loop: CASSSGGSPLHF. The CDR3 DNA reads TGCGCCAGCAGCTCAGGTGGTTCACCCCTCCACTTT. The chain joins TRBV5-1 to TRBJ1-6; D gene ambiguous. Germline loops: CDR1 SGHRS, CDR2 YFSETQ. V shed 3 bases and J shed 9 bases, with 7 bases lying between them. The CDR3 has 12 amino acids. Full variable domain (outside the CDR3, taken from reference TRBV5-1 and TRBJ1-6): KAGVTQTPRYLIKTRGQQVTLSCSPISGHRSVSWYQQTPGQGLQFLFEYFSETQRNKGNFPGRFSGRQFSNSRSEMNVSTLELGDSALYLCASSSGGSPLHFGNGTRLTVT.